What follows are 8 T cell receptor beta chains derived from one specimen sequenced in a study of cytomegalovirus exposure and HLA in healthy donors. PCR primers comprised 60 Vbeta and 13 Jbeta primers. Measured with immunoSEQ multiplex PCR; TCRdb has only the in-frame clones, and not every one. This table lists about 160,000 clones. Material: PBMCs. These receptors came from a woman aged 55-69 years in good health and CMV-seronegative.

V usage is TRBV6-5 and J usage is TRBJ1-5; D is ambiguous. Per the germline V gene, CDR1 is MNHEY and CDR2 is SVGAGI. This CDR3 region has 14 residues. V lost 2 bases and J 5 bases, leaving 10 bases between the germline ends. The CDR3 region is CASSYRQEDQPQHF. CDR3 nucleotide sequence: TGTGCCAGCAGTTACAGGCAGGAAGATCAGCCCCAGCATTTT.

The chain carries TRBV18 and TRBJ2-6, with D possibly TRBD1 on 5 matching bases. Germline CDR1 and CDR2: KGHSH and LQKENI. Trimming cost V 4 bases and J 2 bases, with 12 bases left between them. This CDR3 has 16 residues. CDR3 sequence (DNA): TGTGCCAGCTCACAATCGCAGGGTCCTGGGGCCAACGTCCTGACTTTC. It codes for CASSQSQGPGANVLTF.

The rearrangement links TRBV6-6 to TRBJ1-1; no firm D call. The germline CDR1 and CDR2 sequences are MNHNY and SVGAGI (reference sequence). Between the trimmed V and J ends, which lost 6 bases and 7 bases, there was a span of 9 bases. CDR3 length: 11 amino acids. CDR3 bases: TGTGCCAGCAGGGCGGGCCTTGAAGCTTTCTTT. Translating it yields CASRAGLEAFF.

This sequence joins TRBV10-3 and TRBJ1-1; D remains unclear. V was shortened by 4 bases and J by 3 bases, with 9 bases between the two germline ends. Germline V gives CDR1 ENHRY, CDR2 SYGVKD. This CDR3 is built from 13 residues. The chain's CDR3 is CAISGAQYTEAFF. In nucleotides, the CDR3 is TGTGCCATCAGTGGGGCCCAATACACTGAAGCTTTCTTT.

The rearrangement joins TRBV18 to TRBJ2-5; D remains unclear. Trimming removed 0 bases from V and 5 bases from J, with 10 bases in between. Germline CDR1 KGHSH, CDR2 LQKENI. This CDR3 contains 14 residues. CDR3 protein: CASSPPNRDETQYF. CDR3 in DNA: TGTGCCAGCTCACCACCGAACCGAGATGAGACCCAGTACTTC.

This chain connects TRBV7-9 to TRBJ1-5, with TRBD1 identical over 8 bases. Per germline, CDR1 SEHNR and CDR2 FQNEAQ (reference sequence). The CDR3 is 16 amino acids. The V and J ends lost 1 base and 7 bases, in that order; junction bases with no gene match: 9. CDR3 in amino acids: CASSLETGASGQPQHF. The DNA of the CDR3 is TGTGCCAGCAGCTTAGAGACAGGGGCGTCGGGGCAGCCCCAGCATTTT.

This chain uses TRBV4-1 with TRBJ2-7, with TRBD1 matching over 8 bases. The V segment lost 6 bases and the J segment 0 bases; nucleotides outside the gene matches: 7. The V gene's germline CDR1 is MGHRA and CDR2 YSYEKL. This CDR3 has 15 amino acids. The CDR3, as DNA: TGCGCCAGCAGTCCGGGACAGGTGCTCTCCTACGAGCAGTACTTC. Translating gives CASSPGQVLSYEQYF.

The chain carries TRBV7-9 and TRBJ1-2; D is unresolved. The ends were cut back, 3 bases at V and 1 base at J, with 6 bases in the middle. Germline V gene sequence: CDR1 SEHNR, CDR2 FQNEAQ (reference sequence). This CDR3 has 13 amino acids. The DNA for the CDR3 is TGTGCCAGCAGCTTTAACAGTAACTATGGCTACACCTTC. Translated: CASSFNSNYGYTF.